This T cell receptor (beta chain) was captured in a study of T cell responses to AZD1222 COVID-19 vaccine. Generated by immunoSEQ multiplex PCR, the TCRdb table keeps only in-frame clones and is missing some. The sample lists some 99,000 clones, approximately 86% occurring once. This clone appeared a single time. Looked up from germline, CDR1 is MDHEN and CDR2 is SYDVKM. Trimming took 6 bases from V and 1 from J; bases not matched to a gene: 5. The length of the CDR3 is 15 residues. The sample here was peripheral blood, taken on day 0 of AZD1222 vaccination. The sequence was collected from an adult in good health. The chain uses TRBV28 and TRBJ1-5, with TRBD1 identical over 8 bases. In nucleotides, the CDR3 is TGTGCCAGCAGCCTGGACAGGGCCAGCAATCAGCCCCAGCATTTT. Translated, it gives CASSLDRASNQPQHF.